This T cell receptor beta chain appears in the sequencing data of a study of brain T cells in children with intractable seizures. The method was immunoSEQ multiplex PCR; TCRdb's version includes in-frame clones alone and lacks a portion of them. The sample lists 80,000 or so clones, approximately 90% occurring once. This CDR3 contains 14 residues. Per the germline V gene, CDR1 is SGHTA and CDR2 is FQGTGA. The V end lost 8 bases, the J end lost 2 bases, and 14 bases lay between the germline ends. At least one anti-epileptic drug was given before surgery. The V call is TRBV7-3, the J call TRBJ2-3; TRBD2 is a possible D gene (6 bases). This receptor was identified in a girl aged 2-9 years with Rasmussen encephalitis and intractable seizures. The sample here was peripheral blood, taken at surgery. Here the CDR3 DNA reads TGTGCCAGCCGAGCGGGTGGGGACACAGATACGCAGTATTTT. This sequence encodes CASRAGGDTDTQYF.